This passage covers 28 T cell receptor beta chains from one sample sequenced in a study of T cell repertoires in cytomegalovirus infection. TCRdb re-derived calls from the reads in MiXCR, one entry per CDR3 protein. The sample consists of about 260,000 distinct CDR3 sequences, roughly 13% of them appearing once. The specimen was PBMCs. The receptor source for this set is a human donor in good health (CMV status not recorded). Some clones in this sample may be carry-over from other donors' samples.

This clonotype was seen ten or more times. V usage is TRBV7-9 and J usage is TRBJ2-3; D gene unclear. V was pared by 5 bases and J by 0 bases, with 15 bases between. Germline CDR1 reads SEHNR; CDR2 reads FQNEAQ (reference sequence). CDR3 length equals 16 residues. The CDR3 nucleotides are TGTGCCAGCAGCCTGTTCGCACTCGGGAGCACAGATACGCAGTATTTT. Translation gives CASSLFALGSTDTQYF.

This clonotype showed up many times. The CDR3 nucleotides are TGTGCCAGCAGCTTAAAGCGGAATGAGCAGTTCTTC. This codes for CASSLKRNEQFF. V and J are TRBV7-9 and TRBJ2-1, with a possible D match to TRBD2 (5 bases). Germline V gene data show CDR1 as SEHNR and CDR2 as FQNEAQ (reference sequence). The CDR3 consists of 12 residues. V lost 2 bases, J lost 7 bases, and 6 bases lay in between.

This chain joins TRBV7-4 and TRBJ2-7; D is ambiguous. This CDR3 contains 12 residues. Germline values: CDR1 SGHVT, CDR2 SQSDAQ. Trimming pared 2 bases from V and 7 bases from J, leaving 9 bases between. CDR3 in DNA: TGTGCCAGCAGCTTAAATCTTGGGGAGCAGTACTTC. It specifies CASSLNLGEQYF. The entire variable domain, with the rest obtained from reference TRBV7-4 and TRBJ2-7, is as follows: GAGVSQSPRYKVAKRGRDVALRCDSISGHVTLYWYRQTLGQGSEVLTYSQSDAQRDKSGRPSGRFSAERPERSVSTLKIQRTEQGDSAVYLCASSLNLGEQYFGPGTRLTVT.

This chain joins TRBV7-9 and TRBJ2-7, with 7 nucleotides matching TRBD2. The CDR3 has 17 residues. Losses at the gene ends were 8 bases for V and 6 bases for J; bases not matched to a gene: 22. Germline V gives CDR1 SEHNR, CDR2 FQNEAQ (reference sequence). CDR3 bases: TGTGCCAGCCGCCCGGGGGTCGGGCGGGAGAAAGGCGGCGAGCAGTACTTC. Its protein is CASRPGVGREKGGEQYF.

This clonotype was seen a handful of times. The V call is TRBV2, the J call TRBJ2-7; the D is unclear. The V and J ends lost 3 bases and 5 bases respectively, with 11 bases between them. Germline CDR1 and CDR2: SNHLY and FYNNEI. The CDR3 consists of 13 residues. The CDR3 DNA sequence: TGTGCCAGCAGTGACTCTGGGAATAACGAGCAGTACTTC. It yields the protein CASSDSGNNEQYF.

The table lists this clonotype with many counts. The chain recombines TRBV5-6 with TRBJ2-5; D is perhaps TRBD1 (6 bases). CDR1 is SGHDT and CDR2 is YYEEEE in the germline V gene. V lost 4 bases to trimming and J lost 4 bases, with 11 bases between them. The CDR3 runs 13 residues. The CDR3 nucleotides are TGTGCCAGCAGCGCGACAGGTTTAGAGACCCAGTACTTC. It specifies CASSATGLETQYF.

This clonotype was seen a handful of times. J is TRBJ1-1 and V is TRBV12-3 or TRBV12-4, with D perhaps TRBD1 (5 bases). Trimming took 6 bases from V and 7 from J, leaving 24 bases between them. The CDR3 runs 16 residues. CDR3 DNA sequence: TGTGCCAGCAGCTCCCCCCGGGACGGACCTACCTTTGAAGCTTTCTTT. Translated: CASSSPRDGPTFEAFF.

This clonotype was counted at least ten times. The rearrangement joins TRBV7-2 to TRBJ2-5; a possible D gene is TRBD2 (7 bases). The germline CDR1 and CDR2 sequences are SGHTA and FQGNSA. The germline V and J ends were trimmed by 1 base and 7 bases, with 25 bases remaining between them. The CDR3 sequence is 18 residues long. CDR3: CASSLVAAGGGLPGTQYF. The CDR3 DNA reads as TGTGCCAGCAGCTTAGTGGCGGCTGGCGGGGGCCTACCGGGGACCCAGTACTTC.

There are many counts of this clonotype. The CDR3 nucleotides read TGTGCCAGCACTTCTAGCCTCTCAGATACGCAGTATTTT. Encoded protein: CASTSSLSDTQYF. This chain links TRBV28 with TRBJ2-3; weak D call: TRBD2 (5 bases). Between the trimmed V and J ends, which lost 7 bases and 4 bases, there was a span of 12 bases. Per the germline V gene, CDR1 is MDHEN and CDR2 is SYDVKM. The CDR3 sequence is 13 residues long.

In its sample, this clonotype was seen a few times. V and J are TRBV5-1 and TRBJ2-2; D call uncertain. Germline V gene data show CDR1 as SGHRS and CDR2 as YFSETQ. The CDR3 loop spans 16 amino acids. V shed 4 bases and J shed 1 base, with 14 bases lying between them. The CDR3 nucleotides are TGCGCCAGCAGCCAAGACCCTATTAAGAACACCGGGGAGCTGTTTTTT. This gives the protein CASSQDPIKNTGELFF.

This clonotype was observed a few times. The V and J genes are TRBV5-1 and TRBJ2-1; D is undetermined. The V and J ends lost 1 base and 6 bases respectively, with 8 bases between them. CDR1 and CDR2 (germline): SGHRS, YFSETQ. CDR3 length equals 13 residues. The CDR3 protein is CASSLNPLNEQFF. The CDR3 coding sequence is TGCGCCAGCAGCTTGAATCCCCTCAATGAGCAGTTCTTC.

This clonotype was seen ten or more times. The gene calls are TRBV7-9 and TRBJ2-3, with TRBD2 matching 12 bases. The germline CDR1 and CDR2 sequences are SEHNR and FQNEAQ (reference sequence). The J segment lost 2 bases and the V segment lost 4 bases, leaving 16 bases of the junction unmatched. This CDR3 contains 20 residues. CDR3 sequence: CASSSPSVLAGGQATDTQYF. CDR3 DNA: TGTGCCAGCAGCTCCCCGTCCGTACTAGCGGGGGGCCAAGCCACAGATACGCAGTATTTT.

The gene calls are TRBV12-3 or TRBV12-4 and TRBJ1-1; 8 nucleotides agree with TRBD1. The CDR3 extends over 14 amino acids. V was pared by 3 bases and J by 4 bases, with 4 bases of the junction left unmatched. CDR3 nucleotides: TGTGCCAGCAGTTTGACAGGGGCCGTCACTGAAGCTTTCTTT. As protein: CASSLTGAVTEAFF.

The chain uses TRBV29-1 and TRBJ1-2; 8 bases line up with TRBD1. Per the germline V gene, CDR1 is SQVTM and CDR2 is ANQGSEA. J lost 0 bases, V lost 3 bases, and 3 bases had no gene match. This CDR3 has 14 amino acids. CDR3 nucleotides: TGCAGCGTTGACCGGACAGGGACTAACTATGGCTACACCTTC. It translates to CSVDRTGTNYGYTF.

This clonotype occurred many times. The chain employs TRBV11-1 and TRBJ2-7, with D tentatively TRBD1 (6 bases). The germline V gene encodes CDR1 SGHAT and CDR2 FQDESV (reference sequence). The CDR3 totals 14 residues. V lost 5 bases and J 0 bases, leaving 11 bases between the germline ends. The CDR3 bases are TGTGCCAGCAGCGTCCGGGACACCTCCTACGAGCAGTACTTC. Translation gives CASSVRDTSYEQYF. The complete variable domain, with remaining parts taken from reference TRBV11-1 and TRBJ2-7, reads EAEVAQSPRYKITEKSQAVAFWCDPISGHATLYWYRQILGQGPELLVQFQDESVVDDSQLPKDRFSAERLKGVDSTLKIQPAELGDSAMYLCASSVRDTSYEQYFGPGTRLTVT.

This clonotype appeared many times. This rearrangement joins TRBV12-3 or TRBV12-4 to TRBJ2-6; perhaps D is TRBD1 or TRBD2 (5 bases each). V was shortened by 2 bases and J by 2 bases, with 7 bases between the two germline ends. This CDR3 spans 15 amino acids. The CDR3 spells CASSLTGPGANVLTF. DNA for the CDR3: TGTGCCAGCAGTTTAACGGGACCTGGGGCCAACGTCCTGACTTTC.

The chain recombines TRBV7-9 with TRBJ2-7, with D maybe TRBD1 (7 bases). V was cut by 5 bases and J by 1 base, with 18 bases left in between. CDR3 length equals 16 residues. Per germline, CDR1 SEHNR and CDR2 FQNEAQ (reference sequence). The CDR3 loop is CASSAGTGTASYEQYF. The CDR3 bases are TGTGCCAGCAGCGCGGGAACCGGGACAGCTTCCTACGAGCAGTACTTC. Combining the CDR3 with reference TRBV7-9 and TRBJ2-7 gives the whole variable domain DTGVSQNPRHKITKRGQNVTFRCDPISEHNRLYWYRQTLGQGPEFLTYFQNEAQLEKSRLLSDRFSAERPKGSFSTLEIQRTEQGDSAMYLCASSAGTGTASYEQYFGPGTRLTVT.

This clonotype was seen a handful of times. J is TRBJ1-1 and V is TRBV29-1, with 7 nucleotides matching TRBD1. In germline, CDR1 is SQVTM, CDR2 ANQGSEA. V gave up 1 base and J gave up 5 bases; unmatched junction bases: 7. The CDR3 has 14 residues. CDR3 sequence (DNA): TGCAGCGTTGAAGGAGGACAGGTCGGGACTGAAGCTTTCTTT. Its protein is CSVEGGQVGTEAFF.

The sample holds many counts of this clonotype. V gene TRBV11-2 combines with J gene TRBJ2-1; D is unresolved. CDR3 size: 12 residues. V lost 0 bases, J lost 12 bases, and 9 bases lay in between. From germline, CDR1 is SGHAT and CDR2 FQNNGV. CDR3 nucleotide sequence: TGTGCCAGCAGCTTAGATAGGGCTAGGCAGTTCTTC. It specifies CASSLDRARQFF.

CDR3 region: CASSRQGGATGANVLTF. For the CDR3, the DNA is TGTGCCAGCAGCCGACAGGGGGGTGCGACGGGGGCCAACGTCCTGACTTTC. The J gene is TRBJ2-6, the V gene TRBV12-3 or TRBV12-4; 9 bases line up with TRBD1. The CDR3 extends over 17 amino acids. The junction had 10 bases not matched to a gene; V was cut back by 6 bases and J by 4 bases.

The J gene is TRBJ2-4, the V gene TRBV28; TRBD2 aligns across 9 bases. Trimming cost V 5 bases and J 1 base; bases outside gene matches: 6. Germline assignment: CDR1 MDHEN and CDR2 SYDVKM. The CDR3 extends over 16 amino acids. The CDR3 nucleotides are TGTGCCAGCAGTGCGTCAGGACTAGCGGCCAAAAACATTCAGTACTTC. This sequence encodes CASSASGLAAKNIQYF.

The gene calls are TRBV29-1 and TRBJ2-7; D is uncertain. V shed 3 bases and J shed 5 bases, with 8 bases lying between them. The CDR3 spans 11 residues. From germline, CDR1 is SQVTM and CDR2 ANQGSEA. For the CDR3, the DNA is TGCAGCGTTGAGCGCGCGCACGAGCAGTACTTC. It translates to CSVERAHEQYF.

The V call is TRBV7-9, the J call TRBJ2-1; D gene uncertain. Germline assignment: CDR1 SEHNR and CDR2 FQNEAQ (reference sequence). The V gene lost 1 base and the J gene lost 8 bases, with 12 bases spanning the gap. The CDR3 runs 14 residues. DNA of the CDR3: TGTGCCAGCAGCTTAGGGTCCGATGCCTATGAGCAGTTCTTC. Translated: CASSLGSDAYEQFF.

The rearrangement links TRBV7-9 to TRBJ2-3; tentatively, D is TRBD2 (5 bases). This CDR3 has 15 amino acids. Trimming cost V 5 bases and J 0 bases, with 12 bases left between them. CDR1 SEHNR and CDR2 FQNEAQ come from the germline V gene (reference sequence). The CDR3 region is CASSQPSGSTDTQYF. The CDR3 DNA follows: TGTGCCAGCAGCCAACCGTCGGGGAGCACAGATACGCAGTATTTT.

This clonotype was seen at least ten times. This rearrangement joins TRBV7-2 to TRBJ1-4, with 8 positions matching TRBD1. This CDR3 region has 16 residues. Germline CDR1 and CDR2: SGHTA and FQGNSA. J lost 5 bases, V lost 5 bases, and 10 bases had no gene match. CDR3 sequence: CASSPRGRGRNEKLFF. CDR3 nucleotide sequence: TGTGCCAGCAGCCCCAGGGGGCGCGGAAGGAATGAAAAACTGTTTTTT.

The CDR3, as DNA: TGCGCCAGCAGCTCGGCGGACAATTCACCCCTCCACTTT. As protein: CASSSADNSPLHF. The J gene is TRBJ1-6, the V gene TRBV5-1; D ambiguous. The length of the CDR3 is 13 residues. CDR1 is SGHRS, CDR2 YFSETQ, per germline. V dropped 3 bases and J dropped 7 bases, with 8 bases sitting between them.

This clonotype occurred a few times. The CDR3 sequence is CASRSTGTGLYSPLHF. Here the CDR3 DNA reads TGTGCCAGCAGATCCACCGGGACAGGGCTTTATTCACCCCTCCACTTT. V gene TRBV6-2 or TRBV6-3 combines with J gene TRBJ1-6; TRBD1 agrees at 9 bases. CDR1 and CDR2 from the germline V gene are MNHEY and SVGEGT. V shed 6 bases and J 8 bases; nucleotides not matched to a gene: 11. The CDR3 length is 16 residues.

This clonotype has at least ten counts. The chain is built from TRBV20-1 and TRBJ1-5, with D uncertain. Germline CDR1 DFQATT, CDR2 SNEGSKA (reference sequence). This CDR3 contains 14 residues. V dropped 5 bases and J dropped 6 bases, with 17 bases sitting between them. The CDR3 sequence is CSARRTGFGQPQHF. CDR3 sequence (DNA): TGCAGTGCTCGAAGGACGGGTTTTGGTCAGCCCCAGCATTTT.